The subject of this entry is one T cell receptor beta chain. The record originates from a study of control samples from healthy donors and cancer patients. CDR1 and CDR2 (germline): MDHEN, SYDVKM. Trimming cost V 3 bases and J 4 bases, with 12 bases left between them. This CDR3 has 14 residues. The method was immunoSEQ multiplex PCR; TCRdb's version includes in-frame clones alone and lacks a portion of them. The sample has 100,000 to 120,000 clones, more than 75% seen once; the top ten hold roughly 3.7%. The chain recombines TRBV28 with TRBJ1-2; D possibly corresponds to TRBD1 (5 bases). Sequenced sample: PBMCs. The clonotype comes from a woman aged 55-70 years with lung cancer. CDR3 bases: TGTGCCAGCAGTTTGTCCCAAAGGGGCTATGGCTACACCTTC. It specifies CASSLSQRGYGYTF.